This T cell receptor beta chain was identified during a study of blood T cell repertoires in COVID-19. Authors' analysis steps: Amplifying reference gene primers gave estimates of nucleated cell counts. Profiling relied on immunoSEQ multiplex PCR, and the TCRdb table lists in-frame clones only, not all of them. That table gives V, J and clone size, and the DNA gave D and trimming. The table has under 450,000 clones, approximately 90% seen once. CDR3 length: 14 amino acids. V was shortened by 4 bases and J by 11 bases, with 19 bases between the two germline ends. CDR1 and CDR2 from the germline V gene are SGHDT and YYEEEE.

The chain has TRBV5-6 and TRBJ1-5, with TRBD1 as a possible D gene (5 bases). The receptor was derived from a woman between 40 and 55 years old who had been exposed to COVID-19. Sample: PBMCs or T cells enriched from blood (not recorded which). The CDR3 loop is CASSLLGSGGAQHF. CDR3 DNA sequence: TGTGCCAGCAGCCTTCTAGGCTCGGGGGGGGCCCAGCATTTT.